One and the same sample provided the 14 T cell receptor beta chains below, sequenced in a study of blood T cell repertoires in COVID-19. The assay was immunoSEQ multiplex PCR, and TCRdb's table has in-frame clones only and misses some. The table includes about 170,000 clones, about 91% detected once. The specimen sequenced was PBMCs or T cells enriched from blood (not recorded which). These receptors were obtained from a woman aged 18-30 years who had recovered from COVID-19.

This clone has more than one count but fewer than ten. V gene TRBV7-8 combines with J gene TRBJ1-6; D not resolved. V was cut by 4 bases and J by 10 bases, with 20 bases left in between. The V gene's germline CDR1 is SGHVS and CDR2 FQNEAQ. The CDR3 has 16 residues. The CDR3 DNA is TGTGCCAGCAGCTCACGAGAACGGAGCGCGAGGTCACCCCTCCACTTT. It yields the protein CASSSRERSARSPLHF.

The V and J genes are TRBV5-1 and TRBJ1-4, with a weak D call TRBD1 (6 bases). Germline CDR1 reads SGHRS; CDR2 reads YFSETQ. The CDR3 runs 14 residues. The V end was cut by 4 bases, the J end by 8 bases, with 15 bases between. In DNA form, the CDR3 reads TGCGCCAGCAGCCGTACCAGGGGATCGGAAAAACTGTTTTTT. It is translated as CASSRTRGSEKLFF. Full variable domain (missing parts from reference TRBV5-1 and TRBJ1-4): KAGVTQTPRYLIKTRGQQVTLSCSPISGHRSVSWYQQTPGQGLQFLFEYFSETQRNKGNFPGRFSGRQFSNSRSEMNVSTLELGDSALYLCASSRTRGSEKLFFGSGTQLSVL.

The J gene is TRBJ1-4, the V gene TRBV14, with D maybe TRBD1 (5 bases). Germline loops: CDR1 SGHDN, CDR2 FVKESK. The CDR3 totals 15 residues. V was clipped by 0 bases and J by 7 bases, with 12 bases between them. CDR3 DNA: TGTGCCAGCAGCCAAGATGGGACTTGGGGTGAAAAACTGTTTTTT. This translates into CASSQDGTWGEKLFF.

V is TRBV28 and J is TRBJ1-6, with D possibly being TRBD1 (6 bases). CDR1 and CDR2 from the germline V gene are MDHEN and SYDVKM. V lost 8 bases and J lost 12, with 35 bases in between. The CDR3 covers 19 residues. This CDR3 reads CASLVRGGLGTPLLVPLHF. In DNA, the CDR3 is TGTGCCAGCCTAGTTAGGGGGGGCCTCGGGACCCCTCTGCTAGTACCCCTCCACTTT.

This chain joins TRBV27 and TRBJ2-1; D may be TRBD2 (5 bases). The V end was cut by 5 bases, the J end by 5 bases, with 13 bases between. Germline CDR1 MNHEY, CDR2 SMNVEV (reference sequence). This CDR3 is 14 amino acids long. The CDR3 DNA reads as TGTGCCAGCAGTCTCCCGGGGTCCCACAATGAGCAGTTCTTC. Its translation is CASSLPGSHNEQFF.

DNA for the CDR3: TGTGCCAGCAGTGATCCCACTAGCACAGATACGCAGTATTTT. Amino acids: CASSDPTSTDTQYF. This chain uses TRBV28 with TRBJ2-3; D is undetermined. The germline gives CDR1 MDHEN, CDR2 SYDVKM. Trimming stripped 5 bases from V and 0 bases from J, with 9 bases between. The CDR3 sequence is 14 residues long.

The V gene is TRBV30, the J gene TRBJ1-1; D may be TRBD1 (5 bases). Germline V gene data show CDR1 as GTSNPN and CDR2 as SVGIG (reference sequence). Trimming cost V 0 bases and J 5 bases, with 16 bases left between them. The CDR3 spans 15 residues. The CDR3 coding sequence is TGTGCCTGGAGTGTATCGGCAGGGTTCGTAACTGAAGCTTTCTTT. This encodes CAWSVSAGFVTEAFF. Drawing the rest from reference TRBV30 and TRBJ1-1, the complete variable domain is SQTIHQWPATLVQPVGSPLSLECTVEGTSNPNLYWYRQAAGRGLQLLFYSVGIGQISSEVPQNLSASRPQDRQFILSSKKLLLSDSGFYLCAWSVSAGFVTEAFFGQGTRLTVV.

The chain carries TRBV6-5 and TRBJ2-7, with D possibly TRBD2 on 6 matching bases. CDR1 MNHEY and CDR2 SVGAGI come from the germline V gene. Trimming took off 7 bases at V and 1 base at J, with 14 bases between the two ends. This CDR3 spans 14 amino acids. CDR3 DNA: TGTGCCAGCACCATCTCGACTAGTTCCTACGAGCAGTACTTC. It is translated as CASTISTSSYEQYF.

The CDR3 loop is CASSSTPNNSPLHF. The CDR3 region has the DNA TGTGCCAGCAGTTCGACACCAAATAATTCACCCCTCCACTTT. The J gene is TRBJ1-6, the V gene TRBV7-9; D remains unclear. The germline V and J ends were trimmed by 6 bases and 5 bases, with 11 bases remaining between them. There are 14 residues in the CDR3. Germline-derived CDR1 and CDR2 are SEHNR and FQNEAQ (reference sequence).

The chain carries TRBV30 and TRBJ1-5; D might be TRBD1 (5 bases). The CDR3 loop spans 15 amino acids. Trimming stripped 0 bases from V and 1 base from J, with 10 bases between. The germline CDR1 and CDR2 sequences are GTSNPN and SVGIG (reference sequence). DNA of the CDR3: TGTGCCTGGAGTGTCCTCGGGGGAAGCAATCAGCCCCAGCATTTT. Residues: CAWSVLGGSNQPQHF. Based on the CDR3 plus reference TRBV30 and TRBJ1-5, the full variable domain is SQTIHQWPATLVQPVGSPLSLECTVEGTSNPNLYWYRQAAGRGLQLLFYSVGIGQISSEVPQNLSASRPQDRQFILSSKKLLLSDSGFYLCAWSVLGGSNQPQHFGDGTRLSIL.

V and J are TRBV28 and TRBJ1-5, with D unresolved. The CDR3 loop spans 12 amino acids. Germline V CDR1 and CDR2: MDHEN, SYDVKM. V shed 8 bases and J shed 4 bases, with 9 bases lying between them. The CDR3 nucleotides are TGTGCCAGCTTGCGGTCTAATCAGCCCCAGCATTTT. Protein: CASLRSNQPQHF.

The chain carries TRBV4-1 and TRBJ2-2; the match to TRBD2 covers 10 bases. The CDR3 extends over 16 amino acids. V shed 1 base, J shed 4 bases, and the junction held 3 bases outside the gene matches. Germline lookup yields CDR1 MGHRA and CDR2 YSYEKL. CDR3 bases: TGCGCCAGCAGCCAAGTGACTAGCGGGCCCACCGGGGAGCTGTTTTTT. It encodes CASSQVTSGPTGELFF.

The J gene is TRBJ1-3, the V gene TRBV6-5; D not resolved. V was shortened by 10 bases and J by 4 bases, with 8 bases between the two germline ends. This CDR3 contains 11 residues. Germline V lookup: CDR1 MNHEY, CDR2 SVGAGI. CDR3 sequence reads: CATEQGNTIYF. The CDR3 DNA sequence: TGTGCCACCGAACAGGGAAACACCATATATTTT.

The chain recombines TRBV7-9 with TRBJ2-7; weak D call: TRBD2 (6 bases). CDR1 is SEHNR, CDR2 FQNEAQ, per germline (reference sequence). V lost 5 bases and J lost 0, with 17 bases in between. The CDR3 extends over 16 amino acids. CDR3 sequence (DNA): TGTGCCAGCAGCCGAAGGTTAGCGGAGGTCTCCTACGAGCAGTACTTC. It specifies CASSRRLAEVSYEQYF.